This entry lists 5 T cell receptor beta chains sequenced from one sample in a study of chemoradiotherapy in HPV16-positive cancers. Produced via immunoSEQ multiplex PCR; TCRdb's table is partial and in-frame only. The profile shows tens of thousands of clones, around nine tenths of them singletons. The sample in question was blood, obtained from a patient who underwent chemoradiotherapy. The receptor source for this set is a human donor with HPV-associated anogenital cancer.

The chain has TRBV2 and TRBJ2-7, with D possibly TRBD2 on 6 matching bases. The CDR3 has 14 residues. Germline V lookup: CDR1 SNHLY, CDR2 FYNNEI. V shed 6 bases and J shed 2 bases, with 14 bases lying between them. Here the CDR3 reads CASSWTTHAYEQYF. The CDR3 coding sequence is TGTGCCAGCAGCTGGACTACCCACGCCTACGAGCAGTACTTC. Drawing the rest from reference TRBV2 and TRBJ2-7, the complete variable domain is EPEVTQTPSHQVTQMGQEVILRCVPISNHLYFYWYRQILGQKVEFLVSFYNNEISEKSEIFDDQFSVERPDGSNFTLKIRSTKLEDSAMYFCASSWTTHAYEQYFGPGTRLTVT.

The chain is built from TRBV10-3 and TRBJ2-3; TRBD1 or TRBD2 may be the D gene (5 bases each). Germline-derived CDR1 and CDR2 are ENHRY and SYGVKD. The germline V and J ends were trimmed by 4 bases and 0 bases, with 11 bases remaining between them. The CDR3 loop spans 15 amino acids. CDR3 residues: CAISAGGPSTDTQYF. DNA of the CDR3: TGTGCCATCAGTGCTGGGGGTCCTAGCACAGATACGCAGTATTTT.

This sequence joins TRBV5-8 and TRBJ1-2; no clear D gene. Trimming took off 5 bases at V and 0 bases at J, with 8 bases between the two ends. From germline, CDR1 is SGHTS and CDR2 YDEGEE. The CDR3 is 13 amino acids. The CDR3 loop reads CASRGGTNYGYTF. CDR3 sequence (DNA): TGTGCCAGCAGAGGAGGGACTAACTATGGCTACACCTTC.

The J gene is TRBJ2-1, the V gene TRBV6-5; perhaps TRBD1 as D (6 bases). With 4 bases removed from V and 6 bases from J, the gap between germline ends came to 13 bases. The V gene's germline CDR1 is MNHEY and CDR2 SVGAGI. The length of the CDR3 is 14 residues. The CDR3 is CASSSTGNVNEQFF. The CDR3 nucleotides are TGTGCCAGCAGTTCAACAGGGAATGTCAATGAGCAGTTCTTC.

This chain joins TRBV30 and TRBJ2-1, with 9 bases fitting TRBD2. Looked up from germline, CDR1 is GTSNPN and CDR2 is SVGIG (reference sequence). The CDR3 consists of 12 residues. The trim removed 8 bases at V and 3 bases at J, leaving 2 bases unmatched. In DNA form, the CDR3 reads TGTGCCCATAGCGGGGGCTACAATGAGCAGTTCTTC. Its translation: CAHSGGYNEQFF.